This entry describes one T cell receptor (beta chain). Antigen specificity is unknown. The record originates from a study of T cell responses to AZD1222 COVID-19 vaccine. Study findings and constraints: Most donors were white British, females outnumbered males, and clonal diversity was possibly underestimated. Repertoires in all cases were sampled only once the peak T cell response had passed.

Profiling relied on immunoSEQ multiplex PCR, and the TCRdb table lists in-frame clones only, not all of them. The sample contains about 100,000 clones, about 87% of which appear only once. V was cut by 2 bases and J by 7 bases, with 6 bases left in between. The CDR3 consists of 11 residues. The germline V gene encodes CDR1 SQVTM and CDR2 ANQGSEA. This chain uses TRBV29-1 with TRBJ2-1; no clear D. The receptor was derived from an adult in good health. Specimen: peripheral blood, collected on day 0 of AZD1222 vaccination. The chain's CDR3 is CSVESLNEQFF. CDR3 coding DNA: TGCAGCGTTGAAAGTCTGAATGAGCAGTTCTTC.